The entry that follows covers one T cell receptor (beta chain) sequence. This record belongs to a study of T cells in Graves' hyperthyroidism and ophthalmopathy. V shed 5 bases and J shed 8 bases, with 16 bases lying between them. This CDR3 is 14 amino acids long. The V gene's germline CDR1 is SGHTA and CDR2 FQGNSA. From RNA transcripts, TCR beta CDR3 regions were amplified. RT-PCR in the first round (using the HTBI primer set) targeted the TCR CDR3. TCRdb fed the multiplex PCR reads into MiXCR, producing one record per CDR3 protein. The sample records over 120,000 distinct CDR3 sequences, roughly a fifth being singletons.

V and J are TRBV7-2 and TRBJ1-3; D not resolved. The sequencing input was blood. The clonotype comes from a woman aged 50 to 60 with Graves' hyperthyroidism that later progressed to Graves' ophthalmopathy. The CDR3 here is CASSIDVQRDTIYF. CDR3 coding DNA: TGTGCCAGCAGCATAGACGTCCAGCGGGACACCATATATTTT.